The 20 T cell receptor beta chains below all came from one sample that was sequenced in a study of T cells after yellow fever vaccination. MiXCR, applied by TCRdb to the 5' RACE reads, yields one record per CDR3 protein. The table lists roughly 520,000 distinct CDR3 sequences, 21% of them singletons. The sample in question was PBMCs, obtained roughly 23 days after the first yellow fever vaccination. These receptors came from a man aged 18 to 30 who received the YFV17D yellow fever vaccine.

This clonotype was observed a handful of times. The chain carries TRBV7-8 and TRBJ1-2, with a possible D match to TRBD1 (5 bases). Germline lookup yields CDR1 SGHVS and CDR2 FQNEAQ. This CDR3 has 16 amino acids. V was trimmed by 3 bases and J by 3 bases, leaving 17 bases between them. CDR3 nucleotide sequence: TGTGCCAGCAGCTTGGGTCTTGTAAGCAGGGACTATGGCTACACCTTC. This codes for CASSLGLVSRDYGYTF.

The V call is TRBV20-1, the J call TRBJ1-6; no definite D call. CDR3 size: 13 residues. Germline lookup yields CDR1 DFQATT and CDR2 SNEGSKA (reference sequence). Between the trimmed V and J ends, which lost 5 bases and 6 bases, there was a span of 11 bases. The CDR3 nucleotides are TGCAGTGCTGAAAGGGAAATTAATTCACCCCTCCACTTT. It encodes CSAEREINSPLHF.

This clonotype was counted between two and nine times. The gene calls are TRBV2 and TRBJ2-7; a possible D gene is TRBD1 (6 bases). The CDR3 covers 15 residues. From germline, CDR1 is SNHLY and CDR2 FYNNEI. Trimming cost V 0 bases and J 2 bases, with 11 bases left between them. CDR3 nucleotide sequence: TGTGCCAGCAGTGAAGCCCTACAGGGTACCTACGAGCAGTACTTC. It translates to CASSEALQGTYEQYF.

DNA for the CDR3: TGTGCCAGCAGCTTAATGCTAGCGGTTAACAATGAGCAGTTCTTC. It encodes CASSLMLAVNNEQFF. This chain uses TRBV7-2 with TRBJ2-1, with 7 bases that match TRBD2. The CDR3 covers 15 residues. V gave up 2 bases and J gave up 5 bases; unmatched junction bases: 6. CDR1 and CDR2 (germline): SGHTA, FQGNSA.

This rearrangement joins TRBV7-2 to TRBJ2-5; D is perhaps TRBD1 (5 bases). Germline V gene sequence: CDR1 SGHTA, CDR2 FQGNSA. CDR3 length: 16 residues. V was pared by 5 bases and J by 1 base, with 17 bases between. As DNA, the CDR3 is TGTGCCAGCAGCCCGCGCCAGGGATTCCTCCAAGAGACCCAGTACTTC. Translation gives CASSPRQGFLQETQYF.

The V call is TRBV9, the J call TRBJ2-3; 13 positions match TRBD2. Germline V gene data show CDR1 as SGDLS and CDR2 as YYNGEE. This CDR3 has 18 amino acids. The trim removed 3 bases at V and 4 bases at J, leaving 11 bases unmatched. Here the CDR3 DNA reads TGTGCCAGCAGCGCCCGCGAAATAGGACTAGCGGGGGCAGATACGCAGTATTTT. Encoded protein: CASSAREIGLAGADTQYF.

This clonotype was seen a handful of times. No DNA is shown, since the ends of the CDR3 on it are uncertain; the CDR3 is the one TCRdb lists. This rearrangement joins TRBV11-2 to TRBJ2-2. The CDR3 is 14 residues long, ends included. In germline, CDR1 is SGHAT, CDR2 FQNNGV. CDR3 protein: CASSPIRRAGELFF.

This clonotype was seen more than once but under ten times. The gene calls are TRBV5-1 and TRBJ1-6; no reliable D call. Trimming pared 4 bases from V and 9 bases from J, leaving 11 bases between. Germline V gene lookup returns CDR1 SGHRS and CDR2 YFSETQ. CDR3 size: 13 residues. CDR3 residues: CASSPDPGSPLHF. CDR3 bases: TGCGCCAGCAGCCCTGACCCTGGTTCACCCCTCCACTTT.

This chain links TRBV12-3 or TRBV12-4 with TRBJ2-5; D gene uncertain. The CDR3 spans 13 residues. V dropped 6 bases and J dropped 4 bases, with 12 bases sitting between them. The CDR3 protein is CASSQGLPETQYF. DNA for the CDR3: TGTGCCAGCAGCCAAGGGCTACCAGAGACCCAGTACTTC.

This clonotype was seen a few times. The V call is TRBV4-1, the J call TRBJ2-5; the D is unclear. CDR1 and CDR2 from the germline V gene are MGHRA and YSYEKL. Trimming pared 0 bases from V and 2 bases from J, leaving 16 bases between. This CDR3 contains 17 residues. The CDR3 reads CASSQDIRPPGQETQYF. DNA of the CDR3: TGCGCCAGCAGCCAAGATATTCGGCCTCCCGGGCAAGAGACCCAGTACTTC.

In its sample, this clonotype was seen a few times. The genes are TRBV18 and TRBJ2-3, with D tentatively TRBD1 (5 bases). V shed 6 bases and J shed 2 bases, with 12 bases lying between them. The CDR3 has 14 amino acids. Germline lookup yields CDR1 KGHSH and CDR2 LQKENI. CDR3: CASSPTDNTDTQYF. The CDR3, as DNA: TGTGCCAGCTCGCCGACAGATAACACAGATACGCAGTATTTT. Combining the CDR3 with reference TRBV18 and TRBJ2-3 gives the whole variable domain NAGVMQNPRHLVRRRGQEARLRCSPMKGHSHVYWYRQLPEEGLKFMVYLQKENIIDESGMPKERFSAEFPKEGPSILRIQQVVRGDSAAYFCASSPTDNTDTQYFGPGTRLTVL.

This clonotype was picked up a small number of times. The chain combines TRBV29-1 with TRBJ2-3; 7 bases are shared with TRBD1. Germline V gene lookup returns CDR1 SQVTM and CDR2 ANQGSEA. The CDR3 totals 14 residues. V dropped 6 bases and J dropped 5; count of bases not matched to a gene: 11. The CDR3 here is CSVRDRALQDTQYF. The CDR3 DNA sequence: TGCAGCGTCCGCGACAGGGCTTTGCAAGATACGCAGTATTTT.

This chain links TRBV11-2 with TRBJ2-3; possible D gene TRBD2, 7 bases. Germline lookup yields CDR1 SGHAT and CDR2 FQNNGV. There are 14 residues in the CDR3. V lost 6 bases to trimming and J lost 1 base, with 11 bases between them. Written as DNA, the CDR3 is TGTGCCAGCAGTGCGGGGGCCCGCACAGATACGCAGTATTTT. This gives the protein CASSAGARTDTQYF.

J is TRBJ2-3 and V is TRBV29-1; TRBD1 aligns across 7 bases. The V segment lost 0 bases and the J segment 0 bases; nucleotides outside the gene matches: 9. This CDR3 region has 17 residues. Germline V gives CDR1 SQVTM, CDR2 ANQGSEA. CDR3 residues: CSVEDPGTEDSTDTQYF. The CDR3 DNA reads TGCAGCGTTGAAGATCCCGGGACAGAAGATAGCACAGATACGCAGTATTTT.

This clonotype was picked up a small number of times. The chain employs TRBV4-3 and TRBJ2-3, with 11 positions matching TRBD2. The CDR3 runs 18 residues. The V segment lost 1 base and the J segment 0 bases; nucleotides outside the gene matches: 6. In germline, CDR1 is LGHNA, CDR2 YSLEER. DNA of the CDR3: TGCGCCAGCAGCCAAGTCCTAGCGGGGGGAATAAGCACAGATACGCAGTATTTT. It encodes CASSQVLAGGISTDTQYF.

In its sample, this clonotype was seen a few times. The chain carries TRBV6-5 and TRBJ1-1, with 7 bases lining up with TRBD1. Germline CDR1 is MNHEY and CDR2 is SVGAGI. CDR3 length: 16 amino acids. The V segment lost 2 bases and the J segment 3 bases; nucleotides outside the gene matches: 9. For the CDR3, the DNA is TGTGCCAGCAGTTACACCATGGGCAGGGGGGACACTGAAGCTTTCTTT. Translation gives CASSYTMGRGDTEAFF.

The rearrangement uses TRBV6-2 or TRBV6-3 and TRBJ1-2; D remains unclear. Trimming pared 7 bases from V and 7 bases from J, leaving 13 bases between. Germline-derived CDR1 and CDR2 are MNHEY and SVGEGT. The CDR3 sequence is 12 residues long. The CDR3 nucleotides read TGTGCCAGCACCTACGGAGGGTTTGGCTACACCTTC. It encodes CASTYGGFGYTF.

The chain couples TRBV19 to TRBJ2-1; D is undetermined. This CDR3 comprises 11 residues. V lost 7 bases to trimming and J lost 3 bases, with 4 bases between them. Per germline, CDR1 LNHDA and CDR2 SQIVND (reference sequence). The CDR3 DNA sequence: TGTGCCAGTAACAACTACAATGAGCAGTTCTTC. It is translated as CASNNYNEQFF.

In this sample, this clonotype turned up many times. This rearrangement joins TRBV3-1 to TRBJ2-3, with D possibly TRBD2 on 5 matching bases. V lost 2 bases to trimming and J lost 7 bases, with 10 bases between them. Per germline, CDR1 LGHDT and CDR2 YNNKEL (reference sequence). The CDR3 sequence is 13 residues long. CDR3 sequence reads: CASSQQTGNTQYF. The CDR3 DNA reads TGTGCCAGCAGCCAACAAACGGGAAATACGCAGTATTTT.

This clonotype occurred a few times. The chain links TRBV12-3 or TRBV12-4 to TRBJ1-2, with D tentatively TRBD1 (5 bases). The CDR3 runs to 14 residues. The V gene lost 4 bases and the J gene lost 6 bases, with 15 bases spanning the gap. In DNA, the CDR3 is TGTGCCAGCAGTTCCTTCTCAGGGTTGCATGGCTACACCTTC. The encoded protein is CASSSFSGLHGYTF.